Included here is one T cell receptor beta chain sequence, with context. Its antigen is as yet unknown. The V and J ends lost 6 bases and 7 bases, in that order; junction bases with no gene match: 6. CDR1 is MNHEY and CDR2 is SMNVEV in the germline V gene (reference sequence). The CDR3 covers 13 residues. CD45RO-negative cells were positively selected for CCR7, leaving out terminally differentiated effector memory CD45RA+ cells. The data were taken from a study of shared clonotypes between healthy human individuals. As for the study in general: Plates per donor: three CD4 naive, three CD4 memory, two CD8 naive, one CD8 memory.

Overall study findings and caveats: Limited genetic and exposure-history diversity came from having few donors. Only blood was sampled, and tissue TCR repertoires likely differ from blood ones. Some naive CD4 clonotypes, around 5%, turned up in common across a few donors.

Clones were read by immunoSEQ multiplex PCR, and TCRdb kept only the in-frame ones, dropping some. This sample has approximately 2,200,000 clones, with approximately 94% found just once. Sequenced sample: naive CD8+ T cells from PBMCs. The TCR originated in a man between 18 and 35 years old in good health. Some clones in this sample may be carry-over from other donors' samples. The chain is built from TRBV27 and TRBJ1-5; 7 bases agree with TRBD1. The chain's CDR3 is CASSYRGGQPQHF. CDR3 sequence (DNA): TGTGCCAGCAGCTACAGGGGTGGCCAGCCCCAGCATTTT.